This TCR beta chain emerged from a study of blood T cell repertoires in COVID-19. As for the study in general: Donors in the United States, Italy and Spain gave samples during acute or convalescent COVID-19. The cDNA or gDNA used as material had been derived from T cells, B-cell-depleted T cells, or PBMCs.

CDR3 length: 15 residues. CDR1 is LNHDA, CDR2 SQIVND, per germline (reference sequence). The V gene end was trimmed by 6 bases and the J gene end by 4 bases; junction bases not matched to a gene: 11. Authors' processing steps: Estimation of nucleated cell counts relied on the amplification of reference gene primers. Clones were sequenced by immunoSEQ multiplex PCR, and TCRdb holds only the in-frame ones, with some missing. D and trimming were read from the DNA, whereas the V and J calls and clone size are those reported in that table. Among tens of thousands of clones listed, around 86% were seen once.

This clonotype was obtained from a woman of 80 years or more with active or convalescent COVID-19. The sample comprised peripheral blood. The V gene is TRBV19, the J gene TRBJ1-1, with 7 bases matching TRBD1. For the CDR3, the DNA is TGTGCCAGTAGGAGAGGGGGCGCCCGGGTCACTGAAGCTTTCTTT. Translated, it gives CASRRGGARVTEAFF.